This T cell receptor beta chain emerged from a study of CD8 T cells in Susac syndrome. The control group consisted of healthy donors matched for age and sex. Bulk CD8+ and CD4+ cells came from magnetic negative isolation; CD8+ TEMRA by FACS. Trimming took 4 bases from V and 2 from J; bases not matched to a gene: 5. Germline assignment: CDR1 LGHDT and CDR2 YNNKEL (reference sequence). CDR3 length: 15 amino acids. Study results and caveats: As acknowledged by the study, its TCR sequencing and HLA analysis included a relatively small number of individuals.

With random hexamers, reverse transcription was performed on roughly 0.5 to 1 ug of RNA. An immunoSEQ multiplex PCR generated amplified TCR beta CDR3 products spanning 54 Vbeta and 13 Jbeta. TCRdb itself ran the immunoSEQ multiplex PCR reads through MiXCR, one entry per CDR3 protein. Of about 160,000 distinct CDR3 sequences listed, over 85% were seen once; the top ten hold around 0.13%. Turning to this clonotype: Its antigen is unidentified.

The sequence was collected from a human donor in good health. V is TRBV3-1 and J is TRBJ1-5; 7 positions match TRBD1. The sequencing input was CD4+ T cells from PBMCs. The CDR3 protein is CASSRRDSGNQPQHF. In nucleotides, the CDR3 is TGTGCCAGCAGCCGCCGGGACAGCGGCAATCAGCCCCAGCATTTT. The whole variable domain, remainder taken from reference TRBV3-1 and TRBJ1-5, is DTAVSQTPKYLVTQMGNDKSIKCEQNLGHDTMYWYKQDSKKFLKIMFSYNNKELIINETVPNRFSPKSPDKAHLNLHINSLELGDSAVYFCASSRRDSGNQPQHFGDGTRLSIL.